This TCR beta chain was sequenced in a study of technical replicates of blood from a handful of donors. Germline V lookup: CDR1 LGHNA, CDR2 YNFKEQ. The trim removed 4 bases at V and 4 bases at J, leaving 9 bases unmatched. The CDR3 loop spans 16 amino acids. Profiling relied on immunoSEQ multiplex PCR, and the TCRdb table lists in-frame clones only, not all of them. The sample lists about 70,000 clones, 94% occurring once. Material for sequencing was T cells isolated from PBMCs. This sequence joins TRBV4-2 and TRBJ2-5, with TRBD2 matching over 10 bases. This TCR was recovered from a human donor in good health. CDR3 nucleotides: TGTGCCAGCAGCCCTGCGGCTAGCGGGAGTCTAGAGACCCAGTACTTC. It yields the protein CASSPAASGSLETQYF.